Following are 24 T cell receptor beta chains from one sample sequenced in a study of metastatic and nonmetastatic thyroid tumors. Thyroid surgery was performed in patients who had received no treatment beforehand. TCRdb re-clonotyped the PCR reads via MiXCR. Among fewer than 70,000 clones listed, just under 30% were seen once. The specimen was blood. The receptors here all came from a female donor with papillary thyroid cancer or a benign thyroid nodule (not recorded which). Some clones in this sample may be carry-over from other donors' samples.

This clone was observed a few times. The genes are TRBV10-3 and TRBJ2-7; 8 nucleotides agree with TRBD1. V lost 6 bases and J lost 6; bases outside the gene matches: 10. The germline CDR1 and CDR2 sequences are ENHRY and SYGVKD. The CDR3 loop spans 14 amino acids. The CDR3 is CAIRTGARTGEQYF. The CDR3 bases are TGTGCCATCAGGACAGGGGCCAGGACAGGCGAGCAGTACTTC.

This clone was picked up one time. This chain joins TRBV5-1 and TRBJ1-2, with 7 bases that match TRBD1. Germline CDR1 reads SGHRS; CDR2 reads YFSETQ. This CDR3 has 13 residues. Trimming removed 2 bases from V and 7 bases from J; junction bases left unmatched: 5. The CDR3, as DNA: TGCGCCAGCAGCTTACAGACAGGGAGTGGCTACACCTTC. Protein: CASSLQTGSGYTF.

This clone was picked up many times. The CDR3 coding sequence is TGTGCCAGCAGCCACCGGGACCGAAACTACGAGCAGTACTTC. Its protein is CASSHRDRNYEQYF. V and J are TRBV7-9 and TRBJ2-7; tentatively, D is TRBD1 or TRBD2 (5 bases each). The CDR3 runs 14 residues. CDR1 and CDR2 from the germline V gene are SEHNR and FQNEAQ (reference sequence). Trimming took off 5 bases at V and 3 bases at J, with 14 bases between the two ends.

In this sample, this clone turned up many times. The chain uses TRBV2 and TRBJ1-5; 9 bases fit TRBD1. J was trimmed by 4 bases and V by 3 bases; bases with no gene match: 4. Germline V gene data show CDR1 as SNHLY and CDR2 as FYNNEI. The CDR3 consists of 15 residues. The DNA for the CDR3 is TGTGCCAGCAGTGAGGGGGGACAGGGAAATCAGCCCCAGCATTTT. Its translation is CASSEGGQGNQPQHF.

In regard to this clone: The junction departs from germline at one end; a sequencing error may be responsible. The genes are TRBV20-1 and TRBJ2-7, with 7 nucleotides matching TRBD1. The V gene's germline CDR1 is DFQATT and CDR2 SNEGSKA (reference sequence). The CDR3 is 12 residues long. CDR3 bases: TGCAGTGTTAGACAGGGCCCCTACGAGCAGTACTTC. It specifies CSVRQGPYEQYF.

Concerning this clone itself: It may be a read error: a sequence one base away is much more abundant. The gene calls are TRBV20-1 and TRBJ2-7, with no clear D. Germline V gene sequence: CDR1 DFQATT, CDR2 SNEGSKA (reference sequence). Trimming took off 4 bases at V and 7 bases at J, with 20 bases between the two ends. The CDR3 sequence is 14 residues long. The CDR3 is CSANPLSSPREQYF. CDR3 in DNA: TGCAGTGCTAACCCACTCAGCAGTCCTAGAGAGCAGTACTTC.

In its sample, this clone was seen many times. The chain is built from TRBV19 and TRBJ1-1; D is unclear. Deletions cut 3 bases from V and 2 bases from J, with 7 bases between. CDR3 length: 13 residues. Looked up from germline, CDR1 is LNHDA and CDR2 is SQIVND (reference sequence). The CDR3 here is CASSIGYNTEAFF. The CDR3 DNA follows: TGTGCCAGTAGTATCGGGTATAACACTGAAGCTTTCTTT.

The genes are TRBV6-9 and TRBJ1-2; D unresolved. The CDR3 is 13 amino acids. Per germline, CDR1 MNHGY and CDR2 SVAAGI. The V end was cut by 6 bases, the J end by 4 bases, with 12 bases between. For the CDR3, the DNA is TGTGCCAGCAGACCTCCTGGCTGCTATGGCTACACCTTC. Its translation is CASRPPGCYGYTF.

The sample holds one count of this clone. The chain uses TRBV11-2 and TRBJ2-3; D unresolved. The V gene's germline CDR1 is SGHAT and CDR2 FQNNGV. CDR3 length: 10 residues. The germline V and J ends were trimmed by 10 bases and 2 bases, with 4 bases remaining between them. CDR3 sequence reads: CATYTDTQYF. The DNA of the CDR3 is TGTGCCACCTACACAGATACGCAGTATTTT.

This chain uses TRBV12-3 or TRBV12-4 with TRBJ2-1; 10 nucleotides line up with TRBD1. Losses at the gene ends were 4 bases for V and 8 bases for J; bases not matched to a gene: 8. This CDR3 region has 15 residues. The CDR3 DNA sequence: TGTGCCAGCAGTTCCCCGGGACAGGGGAAGGATGAGCAGTTCTTC. Protein product: CASSSPGQGKDEQFF.

This clone was seen just once. V usage is TRBV5-1 and J usage is TRBJ1-1; perhaps TRBD1 as D (5 bases). CDR3 length: 15 residues. V was clipped by 2 bases and J by 6 bases, with 17 bases between them. Germline CDR1 SGHRS, CDR2 YFSETQ. Here the CDR3 reads CASSFDGLKGAEAFF. The CDR3 DNA sequence: TGCGCCAGCAGCTTTGACGGGTTAAAAGGGGCTGAAGCTTTCTTT.

With regard to this clone: Since a much larger clone is just one base distant, this may be a read error. The V and J genes are TRBV7-2 and TRBJ1-2; possibly TRBD1 for D (6 bases). The CDR3 consists of 15 residues. Germline CDR1 is SGHTA and CDR2 is FQGNSA. The DNA of the CDR3 is TGTGCCAGCAGCTTAGCCGGGGGCGGCAACTATGTCTACACCTTC. This codes for CASSLAGGGNYVYTF.

The chain is built from TRBV5-1 and TRBJ2-7; TRBD1 might be the D (6 bases). This CDR3 comprises 14 residues. With 0 bases removed from V and 7 bases from J, the gap between germline ends came to 14 bases. The V gene's germline CDR1 is SGHRS and CDR2 YFSETQ. CDR3 DNA sequence: TGCGCCAGCAGCTTGGAATCCTGGGGGCCTGAGCAGTACTTC. This codes for CASSLESWGPEQYF.

This clone ranks as medium-sized. The DNA of the CDR3 is TGTGCCAGTAAGGCAGGGGGCGTCGGCACCGGGGAGCTGTTTTTT. Translating gives CASKAGGVGTGELFF. The V call is TRBV19, the J call TRBJ2-2; the match to TRBD1 covers 8 bases. The CDR3 totals 15 residues. Germline V gives CDR1 LNHDA, CDR2 SQIVND (reference sequence). V shed 7 bases, J shed 4 bases, and the junction held 8 bases outside the gene matches.

This clone was seen a handful of times. This rearrangement joins TRBV6-5 to TRBJ2-7, with D tentatively TRBD1 or TRBD2 (5 bases each). Looked up from germline, CDR1 is MNHEY and CDR2 is SVGAGI. CDR3 size: 13 residues. The ends were cut back, 2 bases at V and 3 bases at J, with 8 bases in the middle. The CDR3 sequence: CASSYRDDYEQYF. Here the CDR3 DNA reads TGTGCCAGCAGTTACAGGGACGACTACGAGCAGTACTTC.

The J gene is TRBJ1-5, the V gene TRBV4-1; tentatively, D is TRBD1 (5 bases). Trimming stripped 3 bases from V and 0 bases from J, with 9 bases between. CDR3 length: 15 amino acids. From germline, CDR1 is MGHRA and CDR2 YSYEKL. The CDR3 loop is CASSQGTNSNQPQHF. The CDR3 DNA sequence: TGCGCCAGCAGCCAGGGGACGAATAGCAATCAGCCCCAGCATTTT.

This clone has more than one count but fewer than ten. The V and J genes are TRBV2 and TRBJ2-1; D might be TRBD1 (5 bases). The CDR3 sequence is 14 residues long. Germline V gives CDR1 SNHLY, CDR2 FYNNEI. Between the trimmed V and J ends, which lost 8 bases and 6 bases, there was a span of 17 bases. CDR3 amino acids: CASLSQDKLNEQFF. The CDR3 DNA follows: TGTGCCAGCCTCTCACAGGACAAACTCAATGAGCAGTTCTTC.

V is TRBV3-1 and J is TRBJ2-1; 9 bases are a match to TRBD1. Per germline, CDR1 LGHDT and CDR2 YNNKEL (reference sequence). The V and J ends lost 6 bases and 3 bases, in that order; junction bases with no gene match: 3. CDR3 length: 14 residues. The CDR3 is CASSTGGYYNEQFF. DNA of the CDR3: TGTGCCAGCAGTACAGGGGGCTACTACAATGAGCAGTTCTTC.

This clone was counted many times. The genes are TRBV5-1 and TRBJ2-2; 12 bases line up with TRBD2. Unmatched junction bases numbered 7, after V lost 1 base and J lost 3 bases. The CDR3 consists of 18 residues. The V gene's germline CDR1 is SGHRS and CDR2 YFSETQ. As DNA, the CDR3 is TGCGCCAGCAGCTTGAGGACTAGCGGGAAATTGGACACCGGGGAGCTGTTTTTT. It is translated as CASSLRTSGKLDTGELFF.

The sample holds a few counts of this clone. CDR3 DNA: TGTGCCAGCAGCGTAGGTAGCAGGGTACTCGCTAGCACAGATACGCAGTATTTT. Its protein is CASSVGSRVLASTDTQYF. The J gene is TRBJ2-3, the V gene TRBV9; TRBD1 is a possible D gene (5 bases). From germline, CDR1 is SGDLS and CDR2 YYNGEE. The V end lost 0 bases, the J end lost 0 bases, and 17 bases lay between the germline ends. CDR3 size: 18 residues.

This clone was counted a few times. The chain couples TRBV20-1 to TRBJ2-3, with a weak D call TRBD2 (6 bases). The germline V gene encodes CDR1 DFQATT and CDR2 SNEGSKA (reference sequence). The length of the CDR3 is 16 residues. V was clipped by 0 bases and J by 6 bases, with 19 bases between them. CDR3 DNA: TGCAGTGCTAGAGATCAGTTGCGGGGAGAGGTGGATACGCAGTATTTT. Protein sequence: CSARDQLRGEVDTQYF.

The rearrangement joins TRBV2 to TRBJ1-2; 8 bases map to TRBD1. The CDR3 is 13 residues long. Germline loops: CDR1 SNHLY, CDR2 FYNNEI. V was pared by 4 bases and J by 2 bases, with 0 bases of the junction left unmatched. The CDR3 is CASSGTGNYGYTF. The DNA for the CDR3 is TGTGCCAGCAGTGGGACAGGGAACTATGGCTACACCTTC.

J is TRBJ1-2 and V is TRBV28; TRBD1 matches at 7 bases. Looked up from germline, CDR1 is MDHEN and CDR2 is SYDVKM. The CDR3 runs to 14 residues. V shed 5 bases, J shed 3 bases, and the junction held 6 bases outside the gene matches. The CDR3 nucleotides read TGTGCCAGCAGTACGACAGGGCTCCACTATGGCTACACCTTC. Translating it yields CASSTTGLHYGYTF.

The genes are TRBV9 and TRBJ2-1; 7 bases fit TRBD2. V lost 0 bases, J lost 0 bases, and 9 bases stayed unmatched. The germline V gene encodes CDR1 SGDLS and CDR2 YYNGEE. The CDR3 has 18 amino acids. CDR3 amino acids: CASSVVASGLPSYNEQFF. The CDR3 DNA sequence: TGTGCCAGCAGCGTAGTGGCTAGCGGTCTACCCTCCTACAATGAGCAGTTCTTC.